This record concerns one T cell receptor (beta chain) sequence. The assay was immunoSEQ multiplex PCR, and TCRdb's table has in-frame clones only and misses some. Among under 90,000 clones listed, 83% were seen once. The sample comes from a study of OX40 agonist ivuxolimab in advanced cancers. Background on the study: Past anti-PD-1, anti-PD-L1 or anti-CTLA-4 therapy was accepted, and approximately 37% had received some. Three partial responders included one hepatocellular carcinoma patient and two cutaneous melanoma patients.

Trimming left V 2 bases short and J 1 base short, with 4 bases between. CDR1 is SGHTA and CDR2 is FQGNSA in the germline V gene. This CDR3 has 13 amino acids. J is TRBJ2-3 and V is TRBV7-2; the D is unclear. The receptor's source is an adult with an advanced solid tumor such as melanoma, head and neck, liver or kidney cancer. Sample: CD4+ or CD8+ T cells sorted from blood, taken in a trial of the OX40 agonist ivuxolimab. CDR3 loop: CASSLQGTDTQYF. In nucleotides, the CDR3 is TGTGCCAGCAGCTTACAGGGCACAGATACGCAGTATTTT.